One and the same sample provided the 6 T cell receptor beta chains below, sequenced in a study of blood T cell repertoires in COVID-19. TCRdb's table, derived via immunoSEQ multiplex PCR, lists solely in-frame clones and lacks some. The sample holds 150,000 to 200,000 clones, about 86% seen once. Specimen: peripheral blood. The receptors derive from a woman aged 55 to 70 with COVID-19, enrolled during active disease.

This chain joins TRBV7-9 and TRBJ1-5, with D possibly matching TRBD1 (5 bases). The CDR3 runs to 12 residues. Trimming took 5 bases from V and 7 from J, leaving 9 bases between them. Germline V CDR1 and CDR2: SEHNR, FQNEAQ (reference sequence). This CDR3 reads CASSTWTQPQHF. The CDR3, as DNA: TGTGCCAGCAGCACCTGGACACAGCCCCAGCATTTT.

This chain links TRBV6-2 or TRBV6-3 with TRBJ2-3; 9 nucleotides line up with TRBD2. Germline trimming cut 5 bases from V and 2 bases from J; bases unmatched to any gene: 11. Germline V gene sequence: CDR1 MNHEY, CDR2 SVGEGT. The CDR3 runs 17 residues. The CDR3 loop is CASSTTLAGPPTDTQYF. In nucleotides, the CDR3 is TGTGCCAGCAGTACTACCCTAGCGGGACCTCCCACAGATACGCAGTATTTT.

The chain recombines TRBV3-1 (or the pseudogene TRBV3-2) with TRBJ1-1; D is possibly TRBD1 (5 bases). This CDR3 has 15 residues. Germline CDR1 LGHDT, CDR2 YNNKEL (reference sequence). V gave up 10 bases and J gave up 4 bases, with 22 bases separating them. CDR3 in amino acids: CATRGGEGRPTEAFF. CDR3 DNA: TGTGCCACCCGCGGAGGGGAAGGTCGGCCCACTGAAGCTTTCTTT.

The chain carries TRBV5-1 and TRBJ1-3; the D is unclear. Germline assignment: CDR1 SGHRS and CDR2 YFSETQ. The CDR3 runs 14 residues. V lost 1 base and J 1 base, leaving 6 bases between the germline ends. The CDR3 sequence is CASSLSGSGNTIYF. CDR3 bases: TGCGCCAGCAGCTTGTCCGGGTCTGGAAACACCATATATTTT.

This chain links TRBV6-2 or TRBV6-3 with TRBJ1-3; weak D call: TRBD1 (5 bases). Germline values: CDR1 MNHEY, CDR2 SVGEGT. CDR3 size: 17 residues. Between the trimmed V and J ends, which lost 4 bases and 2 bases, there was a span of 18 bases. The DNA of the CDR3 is TGTGCCAGCAGTTGGCAGGGCCCCAGGGTCCCTGGAAACACCATATATTTT. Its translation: CASSWQGPRVPGNTIYF.

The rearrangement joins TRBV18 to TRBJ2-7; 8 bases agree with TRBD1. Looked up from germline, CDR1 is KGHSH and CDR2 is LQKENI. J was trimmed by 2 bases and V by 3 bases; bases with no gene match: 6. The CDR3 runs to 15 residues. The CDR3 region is CASSPIPGGAYEQYF. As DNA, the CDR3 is TGTGCCAGCTCACCCATTCCAGGGGGCGCCTACGAGCAGTACTTC.